Given below is one T cell receptor beta chain in context. Its antigen is undetermined. These data are taken from a study of monozygotic twins with inflammatory bowel disease. General study results and limits: Among IBD patients, fewer clonotypes were shared with others than among healthy twins, especially with disease activity.

No DNA is given; TCRdb re-called the 5' RACE reads and lists each CDR3 protein once. The ten top clones account for approximately 7.4%, within a sample of some 170,000 distinct CDR3 sequences. This TCR came from a human donor with ulcerative colitis or Crohn's disease, or a healthy co-twin of an affected twin (not recorded which). Specimen: blood.

The CDR3: CASSHRGANTGELFF. The J gene is TRBJ2-2, the V gene TRBV3-1; TCRdb picks TRBD2, but there is no DNA to check that call. CDR1 LGHDT and CDR2 YNNKEL come from the germline V gene (reference sequence). This CDR3 comprises 15 residues.